The 11 T cell receptor beta chains below all came from one sample that was sequenced in a study of T cell responses to AZD1222 COVID-19 vaccine. Assay: immunoSEQ multiplex PCR; the TCRdb copy retains only in-frame clones and omits some. Of 150,000 to 170,000 clones in the sample, more than 90% were seen once. The sample in question was peripheral blood, obtained on day 0 of AZD1222 vaccination. The origin of the receptors is an adult in good health.

The rearrangement joins TRBV7-9 to TRBJ2-1, with D perhaps assigned TRBD1 or TRBD2 (7 bases each). This CDR3 region has 17 residues. The V gene lost 5 bases and the J gene lost 6 bases, with 23 bases spanning the gap. Germline V gives CDR1 SEHNR, CDR2 FQNEAQ (reference sequence). The CDR3 spells CASSDPESGGDFNEQFF. In DNA form, the CDR3 reads TGTGCCAGCAGCGACCCAGAGTCAGGGGGGGATTTCAATGAGCAGTTCTTC.

The chain is built from TRBV28 and TRBJ2-1, with TRBD2 matching 10 bases. The CDR3 length is 19 residues. The germline gives CDR1 MDHEN, CDR2 SYDVKM. With 6 bases clipped from V and 0 bases from J, the junction kept 14 bases outside the gene matches. CDR3 sequence: CASSSASGGPGSSYNEQFF. CDR3 DNA: TGTGCCAGCAGCTCCGCTAGCGGGGGCCCCGGAAGCTCCTACAATGAGCAGTTCTTC. Filled out from reference TRBV28 and TRBJ2-1, the complete variable domain reads DVKVTQSSRYLVKRTGEKVFLECVQDMDHENMFWYRQDPGLGLRLIYFSYDVKMKEKGDIPEGYSVSREKKERFSLILESASTNQTSMYLCASSSASGGPGSSYNEQFFGPGTRLTVL.

This clone showed up just a few times. V gene TRBV3-1 (or the pseudogene TRBV3-2) combines with J gene TRBJ2-7; D may correspond to TRBD1 or TRBD2 (6 bases each). Trimming took 5 bases from V and 7 from J, leaving 21 bases between them. The CDR3 extends over 15 amino acids. CDR1 is LGHDT, CDR2 YNNKEL, per germline (reference sequence). CDR3: CASSALGAGAGEQYF. CDR3 in DNA: TGTGCCAGCAGCGCCCTCGGGGCAGGGGCGGGAGAGCAGTACTTC.

The chain links TRBV29-1 to TRBJ1-1; 7 bases are a match to TRBD1. Germline V lookup: CDR1 SQVTM, CDR2 ANQGSEA. The CDR3 consists of 12 residues. Losses at the gene ends were 7 bases for V and 5 bases for J; bases not matched to a gene: 7. The CDR3 DNA follows: TGCAGCGCTTCGGACAGGCCGACTGAAGCTTTCTTT. Translated: CSASDRPTEAFF.

The chain carries TRBV5-6 and TRBJ1-4; D unresolved. This CDR3 is built from 15 residues. Trimming pared 2 bases from V and 0 bases from J, leaving 8 bases between. Germline CDR1 reads SGHDT; CDR2 reads YYEEEE. The CDR3 reads CASSFFESTNEKLFF. For the CDR3, the DNA is TGTGCCAGCAGCTTTTTCGAGTCAACTAATGAAAAACTGTTTTTT.

This rearrangement joins TRBV7-8 to TRBJ2-1; 10 nucleotides match TRBD2. Germline CDR1 is SGHVS and CDR2 is FQNEAQ. The V segment lost 5 bases and the J segment 11 bases; nucleotides outside the gene matches: 18. CDR3 length: 17 amino acids. This CDR3 reads CASSTRPTSGAAGQQFF. CDR3 nucleotides: TGTGCCAGCAGCACCAGACCCACTAGCGGGGCTGCGGGTCAGCAGTTCTTC.

This clone was counted between two and nine times. The V gene is TRBV2, the J gene TRBJ1-1; weak D call: TRBD1 (6 bases). This CDR3 comprises 13 residues. The V end lost 6 bases, the J end lost 1 base, and 9 bases lay between the germline ends. Germline CDR1 and CDR2: SNHLY and FYNNEI. DNA for the CDR3: TGTGCCAGCAGACCGGACAGGAACACTGAAGCTTTCTTT. It translates to CASRPDRNTEAFF.

The V and J genes are TRBV27 and TRBJ2-3; 12 positions agree with TRBD2. The CDR3 extends over 15 amino acids. V trimming: 5 bases; J trimming: 6 bases; junction bases outside the gene matches: 6. Germline V gives CDR1 MNHEY, CDR2 SMNVEV (reference sequence). In nucleotides, the CDR3 is TGTGCCAGCAGTATTACCGGGACTAGCGGGGATACGCAGTATTTT. Protein product: CASSITGTSGDTQYF.

The J gene is TRBJ1-6, the V gene TRBV5-6; D not resolved. Germline V gene data show CDR1 as SGHDT and CDR2 as YYEEEE. Trimming shortened V by 0 bases and J by 5 bases, and 9 bases separated the two germline ends. The CDR3 spans 15 residues. The DNA for the CDR3 is TGTGCCAGCAGCTTGGGGCCGACAAATAATTCACCCCTCCACTTT. Translation gives CASSLGPTNNSPLHF.

The CDR3 loop reads CASSPRVLGISTPGYTF. For the CDR3, the DNA is TGTGCCAGCTCACCACGAGTCCTCGGCATCTCAACTCCTGGCTACACCTTC. The chain joins TRBV18 to TRBJ1-2; D is uncertain. CDR1 and CDR2 (germline): KGHSH, LQKENI. Trimming left V 1 base short and J 7 bases short, with 22 bases between. The CDR3 is 17 residues long.

The chain links TRBV29-1 to TRBJ1-1; the D is unclear. Trimming took 5 bases from V and 4 from J, leaving 14 bases between them. Per the germline V gene, CDR1 is SQVTM and CDR2 is ANQGSEA. The CDR3 spans 13 residues. Here the CDR3 reads CSVSLGLLTEAFF. The CDR3 DNA reads TGCAGCGTTAGCTTAGGATTACTCACTGAAGCTTTCTTT.